The 32 T cell receptor beta chains below all came from one sample that was sequenced in a study of blood T cells in healthy people across ages. Sample-barcoded 5' priming and a J-beta primer mix drove a second PCR of about 6 to 12 cycles. MiXCR, applied by TCRdb to the 5' RACE reads, yields one record per CDR3 protein. The sample comprises around 1,000,000 distinct CDR3 sequences, 25% of which are singletons, and about 0.69% rests with the top ten. These data also formed part of another study, on T cells of mothers and their children.

Sequenced: blood. All receptors derive from a girl between 2 and 10 years old in good health.

This clonotype was detected only a few times. V gene TRBV11-2 combines with J gene TRBJ2-5, with D perhaps being TRBD1 or TRBD2 (5 bases each). Trimming shortened V by 3 bases and J by 5 bases, and 19 bases separated the two germline ends. The CDR3 is 16 amino acids. The V gene's germline CDR1 is SGHAT and CDR2 FQNNGV. This chain's CDR3 is CASSLTGTPFVETQYF. The CDR3 coding sequence is TGTGCCAGCAGCTTGACCGGGACCCCGTTTGTGGAGACCCAGTACTTC.

The chain uses TRBV12-3 or TRBV12-4 and TRBJ2-5; possible D gene TRBD2, 5 bases. With 4 bases removed from V and 1 base from J, the gap between germline ends came to 19 bases. The length of the CDR3 is 17 residues. The CDR3 bases are TGTGCCAGCAGTTCCTTTACCTCCGGGATCCCCCAAGAGACCCAGTACTTC. Amino acids: CASSSFTSGIPQETQYF.

The V call is TRBV14, the J call TRBJ2-3, with unresolved D. Germline CDR1 is SGHDN and CDR2 is FVKESK. V dropped 0 bases and J dropped 6 bases, with 19 bases sitting between them. The CDR3 spans 17 residues. The CDR3, as DNA: TGTGCCAGCAGCCAAGAATTTGCAGGAAAGGCCTTGGATACGCAGTATTTT. This sequence encodes CASSQEFAGKALDTQYF.

The rearrangement uses TRBV7-2 and TRBJ2-5; no clear D gene. The germline V and J ends were trimmed by 1 base and 4 bases, with 10 bases remaining between them. Looked up from germline, CDR1 is SGHTA and CDR2 is FQGNSA. The CDR3 consists of 14 residues. For the CDR3, the DNA is TGTGCCAGCAGCTTAGTAGTGACGGGAGAGACCCAGTACTTC. This encodes CASSLVVTGETQYF.

This clonotype has only one observation. The rearrangement uses TRBV29-1 and TRBJ1-2; D gene unclear. V was clipped by 5 bases and J by 6 bases, with 7 bases between them. Germline CDR1 is SQVTM and CDR2 is ANQGSEA. The CDR3 sequence is 10 residues long. The CDR3 nucleotides are TGCAGCGTTACCTCTCATGGCTACACCTTC. Translating it yields CSVTSHGYTF.

This clonotype occurred once. The chain is built from TRBV20-1 and TRBJ2-1; either TRBD1 or TRBD2 may supply D (7 bases each). Trimming pared 1 base from V and 12 bases from J, leaving 28 bases between. Germline lookup yields CDR1 DFQATT and CDR2 SNEGSKA (reference sequence). This CDR3 comprises 17 residues. CDR3 nucleotide sequence: TGCAGTGCTAGAGGAGGGGGCGGACTAGATATTGACTGGTGGCAGTTCTTC. Residues: CSARGGGGLDIDWWQFF.

In its sample, this clonotype was seen a few times. The chain is built from TRBV27 and TRBJ2-1, with 8 positions matching TRBD2. The tail of the sequence fits TRBJ2-5 better, so the J call may be wrong. Germline V lookup: CDR1 MNHEY, CDR2 SMNVEV (reference sequence). This CDR3 spans 14 amino acids. The CDR3 sequence is CASSLWSSGETQYF. CDR3 DNA: TGTGCCAGCAGTTTATGGTCTAGCGGGGAGACCCAGTACTTC.

This clonotype was counted between two and nine times. The chain joins TRBV7-9 to TRBJ2-7; TRBD1 agrees at 7 bases. The CDR3 is 13 residues long. Germline trimming cut 4 bases from V and 9 bases from J; bases unmatched to any gene: 9. Germline V gene lookup returns CDR1 SEHNR and CDR2 FQNEAQ (reference sequence). The CDR3 DNA reads TGTGCCAGCAGCTCGGGACAGCTGCCGTGGCAGTACTTC. Its protein product is CASSSGQLPWQYF.

The rearrangement links TRBV20-1 to TRBJ2-7, with no clear D. The CDR3 covers 12 residues. The V and J ends lost 5 bases and 4 bases respectively, with 12 bases between them. Germline V gives CDR1 DFQATT, CDR2 SNEGSKA (reference sequence). The CDR3 here is CSAARRSYEQYF. The CDR3, as DNA: TGCAGTGCTGCCCGACGATCATACGAGCAGTACTTC.

DNA for the CDR3: TGTGCCAGCAGCCCTCAGTCACTGACTAGCGGGAGGGTTGTGCGCTACGAGCAGTACTTC. Translated, it gives CASSPQSLTSGRVVRYEQYF. This chain uses TRBV5-6 with TRBJ2-7; 14 nucleotides line up with TRBD2. CDR3 length equals 20 residues. CDR1 SGHDT and CDR2 YYEEEE come from the germline V gene. V was clipped by 4 bases and J by 3 bases; unmatched bases: 18.

The chain links TRBV19 to TRBJ1-2; no clear D gene. The V end lost 11 bases, the J end lost 5 bases, and 9 bases lay between the germline ends. The length of the CDR3 is 10 residues. Germline CDR1 and CDR2: LNHDA and SQIVND (reference sequence). The CDR3: CAPGSYGYTF. CDR3 DNA sequence: TGTGCCCCCGGCTCGTATGGCTACACCTTC.

The rearrangement uses TRBV7-3 and TRBJ2-1; D is undetermined. V lost 4 bases to trimming and J lost 5 bases, with 12 bases between them. CDR1 and CDR2 from the germline V gene are SGHTA and FQGTGA. CDR3 size: 14 residues. CDR3 residues: CASSSSGRHNEQFF. As DNA, the CDR3 is TGTGCCAGCAGCTCTAGTGGTAGGCACAATGAGCAGTTCTTC.

This clonotype was found a few times. The chain's CDR3 is CSAQGSYNEQFF. In nucleotides, the CDR3 is TGCAGCGCACAGGGGTCCTACAATGAGCAGTTCTTC. The V and J genes are TRBV29-1 and TRBJ2-1, with 7 bases matching TRBD1. V lost 7 bases to trimming and J lost 1 base; unmatched junction nucleotides: 1. CDR1 is SQVTM, CDR2 ANQGSEA, per germline. The CDR3 consists of 12 residues.

This clonotype appeared a few times. This chain connects TRBV29-1 to TRBJ2-1, with D possibly matching TRBD2 (6 bases). CDR1 is SQVTM, CDR2 ANQGSEA, per germline. CDR3 length equals 17 residues. V was shortened by 7 bases and J by 4 bases, with 26 bases between the two germline ends. Here the CDR3 reads CSAAGSEGLLLYNEQFF. The CDR3 DNA is TGCAGCGCTGCCGGGTCAGAGGGACTCCTCCTATACAATGAGCAGTTCTTC.

This clonotype was counted between two and nine times. A much larger clonotype is one base distant, so this may be a read error. The rearrangement joins TRBV7-6 to TRBJ2-5; D is perhaps TRBD1 (6 bases). The end of the DNA fits TRBJ2-7 better, so the J call may be wrong. The length of the CDR3 is 16 residues. In germline, CDR1 is SGHVS, CDR2 FNYEAQ. The CDR3 sequence: CASILGVGGRFDEQYF. The DNA of the CDR3 is TGTGCCAGCATCTTAGGCGTTGGGGGCCGCTTCGACGAGCAGTACTTC.

This clonotype has only a few counts. Written as DNA, the CDR3 is TGCAGCGTCGGGACAGGGGGAAACATTCAGTACTTC. It yields the protein CSVGTGGNIQYF. The V and J genes are TRBV29-1 and TRBJ2-4; 11 bases align to TRBD1. The germline V gene has CDR1 SQVTM and CDR2 ANQGSEA. The CDR3 runs 12 residues. The V segment lost 6 bases and the J segment 6 bases; nucleotides outside the gene matches: 1.

This clonotype has a handful of counts. The chain recombines TRBV5-1 with TRBJ1-1, with unresolved D. The germline V and J ends were trimmed by 6 bases and 8 bases, with 8 bases remaining between them. From germline, CDR1 is SGHRS and CDR2 YFSETQ. This CDR3 has 10 residues. The CDR3 sequence is CASKGREAFF. CDR3 bases: TGCGCCAGCAAAGGGCGCGAAGCTTTCTTT. The variable domain in full, with the rest retrieved from reference TRBV5-1 and TRBJ1-1, is KAGVTQTPRYLIKTRGQQVTLSCSPISGHRSVSWYQQTPGQGLQFLFEYFSETQRNKGNFPGRFSGRQFSNSRSEMNVSTLELGDSALYLCASKGREAFFGQGTRLTVV.

This clonotype was found a few times. The chain joins TRBV7-3 to TRBJ2-1; no clear D. Trimming took off 4 bases at V and 6 bases at J, with 16 bases between the two ends. CDR1 and CDR2 from the germline V gene are SGHTA and FQGTGA. This CDR3 is 15 amino acids long. The CDR3 here is CASSSPLQSRNEQFF. The CDR3 DNA is TGTGCCAGCAGCTCCCCCCTACAGTCCCGCAATGAGCAGTTCTTC.

The chain links TRBV20-1 to TRBJ2-2; 8 positions match TRBD2. J lost 8 bases, V lost 7 bases, and 3 bases had no gene match. Germline CDR1 and CDR2: DFQATT and SNEGSKA (reference sequence). The CDR3 loop spans 11 amino acids. CDR3 loop: CSVGGVGELFF. CDR3 coding DNA: TGCAGTGTCGGGGGGGTGGGGGAGCTGTTTTTT.

The V call is TRBV9, the J call TRBJ1-1, with unresolved D. Between the trimmed V and J ends, which lost 0 bases and 1 base, there was a span of 7 bases. There are 14 residues in the CDR3. Germline CDR1 reads SGDLS; CDR2 reads YYNGEE. The CDR3 here is CASSVGIWNTEAFF. CDR3 nucleotides: TGTGCCAGCAGCGTAGGGATATGGAACACTGAAGCTTTCTTT.

There are a few counts of this clonotype. The rearrangement uses TRBV7-9 and TRBJ2-5, with 10 bases that match TRBD2. The end of the DNA fits TRBJ2-1 better, so the J call may be wrong. This CDR3 has 15 residues. The germline V gene has CDR1 SEHNR and CDR2 FQNEAQ (reference sequence). The CDR3 loop is CASSFRTSGNNEQFF. CDR3 bases: TGTGCCAGCAGCTTTCGGACTAGCGGTAACAATGAGCAGTTCTTC.

This clonotype has a handful of counts. The chain recombines TRBV20-1 with TRBJ2-7; the match to TRBD2 covers 8 bases. Germline trimming cut 3 bases from V and 3 bases from J; bases unmatched to any gene: 7. Germline V gene sequence: CDR1 DFQATT, CDR2 SNEGSKA (reference sequence). This CDR3 comprises 14 residues. The CDR3 DNA reads TGCAGTGCTAGTCATAGCGGGACTAACTACGAGCAGTACTTC. Translating it yields CSASHSGTNYEQYF.

This clonotype has just one count. The chain combines TRBV20-1 with TRBJ2-7; D is ambiguous. V lost 5 bases and J 2 bases, leaving 19 bases between the germline ends. The germline gives CDR1 DFQATT, CDR2 SNEGSKA (reference sequence). The CDR3 length is 15 residues. CDR3 protein: CSALLSSAFAYEQYF. In DNA form, the CDR3 reads TGCAGTGCTCTTCTTTCCTCGGCGTTCGCCTACGAGCAGTACTTC.

The V call is TRBV2, the J call TRBJ1-6; D is unclear. The V gene lost 3 bases and the J gene lost 7 bases, with 13 bases spanning the gap. Germline CDR1 is SNHLY and CDR2 is FYNNEI. The CDR3 length is 15 residues. The CDR3, as DNA: TGTGCCAGCAGTGATGGTCGACGGGGAAATTCACCCCTCCACTTT. Residues: CASSDGRRGNSPLHF.

The chain carries TRBV28 and TRBJ1-5; 11 bases agree with TRBD1. The CDR3 extends over 14 amino acids. Trimming took 6 bases from V and 6 from J; bases not matched to a gene: 4. CDR1 MDHEN and CDR2 SYDVKM come from the germline V gene. CDR3 nucleotides: TGTGCCAGCAGCCCAGGGACAGGGGGTCAGCCCCAGCATTTT. Translation gives CASSPGTGGQPQHF.

The rearrangement links TRBV20-1 to TRBJ2-7, with 10 bases fitting TRBD2. V shed 1 base, J shed 3 bases, and the junction held 9 bases outside the gene matches. This CDR3 spans 16 amino acids. Looked up from germline, CDR1 is DFQATT and CDR2 is SNEGSKA (reference sequence). CDR3 loop: CSARALSLAGGYEQYF. The CDR3 coding sequence is TGCAGTGCTAGAGCCCTAAGTTTAGCGGGAGGCTACGAGCAGTACTTC.

V is TRBV2 and J is TRBJ2-1; the D gene is possibly TRBD2 (6 bases). Trimming took off 6 bases at V and 10 bases at J, with 13 bases between the two ends. Germline loops: CDR1 SNHLY, CDR2 FYNNEI. The CDR3 runs to 12 residues. DNA for the CDR3: TGTGCCAGCAGCCTAGCGAACCACGAGCAGTTCTTC. This sequence encodes CASSLANHEQFF.

J is TRBJ2-5 and V is TRBV6-6; D not certain. Germline CDR1 and CDR2: MNHNY and SVGAGI (reference sequence). The CDR3 consists of 16 residues. Trimming shortened V by 1 base and J by 1 base, and 13 bases separated the two germline ends. The CDR3 sequence: CASSYLSLAAQETQYF. The CDR3 DNA reads as TGTGCCAGCAGTTACTTATCTCTCGCAGCCCAAGAGACCCAGTACTTC.

This clonotype has only a few counts. This sequence joins TRBV29-1 and TRBJ1-1; the D is unclear. Germline lookup yields CDR1 SQVTM and CDR2 ANQGSEA. The CDR3 is 11 residues long. V was pared by 5 bases and J by 7 bases, with 11 bases between. CDR3: CSVRENREAFF. The CDR3 nucleotides read TGCAGCGTTAGAGAGAATCGTGAAGCTTTCTTT.

The sample holds a few counts of this clonotype. The chain carries TRBV2 and TRBJ2-4; a possible D gene is TRBD1 (5 bases). Germline-derived CDR1 and CDR2 are SNHLY and FYNNEI. This CDR3 comprises 15 residues. This chain's CDR3 is CATLKGFGAKNIQYF. The CDR3 DNA sequence: TGTGCTACCCTAAAGGGGTTCGGGGCCAAAAACATTCAGTACTTC.

J is TRBJ1-2 and V is TRBV20-1, with TRBD1 identical over 8 bases. Germline V gene lookup returns CDR1 DFQATT and CDR2 SNEGSKA (reference sequence). V was clipped by 0 bases and J by 6 bases; unmatched bases: 6. The CDR3 has 14 residues. The CDR3 is CSARDGTGGDGYTF. CDR3 sequence (DNA): TGCAGTGCTAGAGACGGGACAGGAGGGGATGGCTACACCTTC.

This sequence joins TRBV29-1 and TRBJ2-5; D ambiguous. From germline, CDR1 is SQVTM and CDR2 ANQGSEA. Trimming took off 4 bases at V and 4 bases at J, with 13 bases between the two ends. This CDR3 comprises 13 residues. The CDR3 sequence is CSVVRGRGETQYF. The CDR3 bases are TGCAGCGTTGTCCGAGGACGAGGAGAGACCCAGTACTTC.